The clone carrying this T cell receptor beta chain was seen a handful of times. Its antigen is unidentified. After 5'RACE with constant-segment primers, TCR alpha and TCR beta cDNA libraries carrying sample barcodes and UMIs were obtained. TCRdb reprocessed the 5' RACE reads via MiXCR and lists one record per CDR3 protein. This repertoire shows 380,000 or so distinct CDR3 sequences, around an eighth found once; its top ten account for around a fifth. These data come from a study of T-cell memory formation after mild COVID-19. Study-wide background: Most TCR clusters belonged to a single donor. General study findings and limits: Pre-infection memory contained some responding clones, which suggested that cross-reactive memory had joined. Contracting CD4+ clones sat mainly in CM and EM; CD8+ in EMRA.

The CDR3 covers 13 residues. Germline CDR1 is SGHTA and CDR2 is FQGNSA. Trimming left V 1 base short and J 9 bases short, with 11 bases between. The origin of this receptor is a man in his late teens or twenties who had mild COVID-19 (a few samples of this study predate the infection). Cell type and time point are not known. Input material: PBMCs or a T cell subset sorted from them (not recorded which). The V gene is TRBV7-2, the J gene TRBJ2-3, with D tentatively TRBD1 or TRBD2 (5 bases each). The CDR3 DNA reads TGTGCCAGCAGCTTAGAGGTCAGGGAGACGCAGTATTTT. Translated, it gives CASSLEVRETQYF.